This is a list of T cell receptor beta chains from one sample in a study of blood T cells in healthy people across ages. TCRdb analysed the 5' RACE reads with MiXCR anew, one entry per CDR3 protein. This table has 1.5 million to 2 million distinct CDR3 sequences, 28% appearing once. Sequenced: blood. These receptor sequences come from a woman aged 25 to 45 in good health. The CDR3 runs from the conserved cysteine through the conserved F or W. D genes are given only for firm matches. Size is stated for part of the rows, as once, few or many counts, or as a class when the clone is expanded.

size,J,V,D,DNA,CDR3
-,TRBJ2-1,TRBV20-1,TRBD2,TGCAGTGCCCAAAGTATAGCGGGAGGGTTCCGTGAGCAGTTCTTC,CSAQSIAGGFREQFF
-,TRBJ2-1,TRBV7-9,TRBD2,TGTGCCAGCAGCAACATCCGGGAGGCCTGCGAGCAGTTCTTC,CASSNIREACEQFF
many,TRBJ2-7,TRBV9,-,TGTGCCAGCAGCCCCCGGCAGTCAATCTACGAGCAGTACTTC,CASSPRQSIYEQYF
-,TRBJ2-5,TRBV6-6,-,TGTGCCAGCAGTTACCAGGAGGCCTTGGGGACCCAGTACTTC,CASSYQEALGTQYF
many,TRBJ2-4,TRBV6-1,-,TGTGCCAGCAGGATCGTGTCTGCCAAAAACATTCAGTACTTC,CASRIVSAKNIQYF
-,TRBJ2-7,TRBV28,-,TGTGCCAGCACAGCATACCTCTCAAGAACAGAGCAGTACTTC,CASTAYLSRTEQYF
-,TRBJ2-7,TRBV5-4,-,TGTGCCAGCAGCTTGGCCCCCCCAGGCGAGCAGTACTTC,CASSLAPPGEQYF
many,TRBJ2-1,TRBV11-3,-,TGTGCCAGCAGCTTAGATTCTAGGGGGGTCTACAATGAGCAGTTCTTC,CASSLDSRGVYNEQFF
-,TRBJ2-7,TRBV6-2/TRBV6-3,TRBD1,TGTGCCAGCAAAAGAACCGGGACAGGGGAATCCTACGAGCAGTACTTC,CASKRTGTGESYEQYF
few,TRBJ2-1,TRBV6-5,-,TGTGCCAGCAGTTACTCATCTAGAAATGAGCAGTTCTTC,CASSYSSRNEQFF
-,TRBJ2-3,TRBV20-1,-,TGCAGTGCTATCGACCGGGGATCTAGCACAGATACGCAGTATTTT,CSAIDRGSSTDTQYF
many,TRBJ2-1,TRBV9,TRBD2,TGTGCCAGCAGCGTAACTAGCGGGGAATACAATGAGCAGTTCTTC,CASSVTSGEYNEQFF